The T cell receptor beta chain described here comes from a study of OX40 agonist ivuxolimab in advanced cancers. Looking at the study overall: Participants averaged approximately 65 years of age (range 23 to 79) and were roughly 80% male. Prior checkpoint blockade (anti-PD-1, anti-PD-L1 or anti-CTLA-4) was permitted; about 40% had it. Regarding the study as a whole: Both CD4+ and CD8+ T cell populations in blood had undergone clonal expansion by week 6 at 0.1 to 3.0 mg/kg.

Method: immunoSEQ multiplex PCR; TCRdb's copy keeps in-frame clones and lacks some. Altogether 60,000 to 85,000 clones are present, 87% being singletons, with the ten largest covering 0.45% to 0.55%. On this clone itself: The antigen is undetermined.

The material sequenced was CD4+ or CD8+ T cells sorted from blood, taken in a trial of the OX40 agonist ivuxolimab. The source is an adult with an advanced solid tumor such as melanoma, head and neck, liver or kidney cancer.

The CDR3 DNA follows: TGTGCCAGCTCACAATCGGGGGGCGCGGAGACCCAGTACTTC. It translates to CASSQSGGAETQYF. This chain connects TRBV18 to TRBJ2-5, with a weak D call TRBD2 (7 bases). This CDR3 is built from 14 residues. The ends were cut back, 4 bases at V and 5 bases at J, with 14 bases in the middle. Germline CDR1 and CDR2: KGHSH and LQKENI.